Below, 29 T cell receptor beta chains from the same sample are listed, as sequenced in a study of cytomegalovirus exposure and HLA in healthy donors. PCR was performed using 60 Vbeta and 13 Jbeta primers. Data came from immunoSEQ multiplex PCR; TCRdb stores just in-frame clones and leaves some out. The sample has 120,000 or so clones; 80% are singletons. Sequenced material: PBMCs. These receptors were collected from a man aged 25 to 40 in good health and CMV-seropositive.

This clone was seen once. This chain joins TRBV11-2 and TRBJ2-7; TRBD2 matches at 7 bases. After removal of 2 bases from V and 3 bases from J, the junction contained 7 bases not matched to a gene. This CDR3 contains 15 residues. Germline assignment: CDR1 SGHAT and CDR2 FQNNGV. Written as DNA, the CDR3 is TGTGCCAGCAGCTTAACCGGGACTACCTACTACGAGCAGTACTTC. Protein product: CASSLTGTTYYEQYF.

The V gene is TRBV5-4, the J gene TRBJ2-1, with a possible D match to TRBD2 (6 bases). CDR1 is SGHNT and CDR2 is YYREEE in the germline V gene (reference sequence). Between the trimmed V and J ends, which lost 5 bases and 11 bases, there was a span of 17 bases. The CDR3 has 13 residues. CDR3 sequence: CASSPLGGTQQFF. The CDR3 region has the DNA TGTGCCAGCAGTCCCCTGGGGGGAACCCAGCAGTTCTTC.

The rearrangement joins TRBV28 to TRBJ2-1; 10 positions agree with TRBD1. CDR3 length: 14 residues. Losses at the gene ends were 5 bases for V and 7 bases for J; bases not matched to a gene: 5. In germline, CDR1 is MDHEN, CDR2 SYDVKM. The CDR3 DNA reads TGTGCCAGCAGTCCCCTGGGACAGGGGAATGAGCAGTTCTTC. This translates into CASSPLGQGNEQFF.

This clone has just one count. V is TRBV6-5 and J is TRBJ1-6, with D perhaps matching TRBD1 (5 bases). The CDR3 covers 14 residues. Per the germline V gene, CDR1 is MNHEY and CDR2 is SVGAGI. Between the trimmed V and J ends, which lost 0 bases and 12 bases, there was a span of 12 bases. The CDR3 DNA reads TGTGCCAGCAGTTACTCCCAAGACAGCTTACCCCTCCACTTT. As protein: CASSYSQDSLPLHF.

This sequence joins TRBV10-3 and TRBJ2-1; no clear D. Trimming took 4 bases from V and 6 from J, leaving 13 bases between them. Germline-derived CDR1 and CDR2 are ENHRY and SYGVKD. This CDR3 has 14 amino acids. The CDR3 spells CAISGVGSTNEQFF. The CDR3 DNA reads TGTGCCATCAGTGGTGTCGGGTCCACCAATGAGCAGTTCTTC.

In this sample, this clone turned up a few times. The rearrangement joins TRBV9 to TRBJ1-6; possibly TRBD1 for D (5 bases). The CDR3 sequence is 18 residues long. The germline CDR1 and CDR2 sequences are SGDLS and YYNGEE. V was shortened by 0 bases and J by 14 bases, with 27 bases between the two germline ends. CDR3 nucleotide sequence: TGTGCCAGCAGCGTAGTGCTTGGAGTGGGCAGGGTCTCTCGGGCCCTCCACTTT. This gives the protein CASSVVLGVGRVSRALHF.

The chain combines TRBV6-6 with TRBJ1-2; no clear D gene. This CDR3 is built from 13 residues. Trimming removed 2 bases at V and 8 bases at J, with 12 bases between. Germline CDR1 is MNHNY and CDR2 is SVGAGI (reference sequence). The CDR3 nucleotides are TGTGCCAGCAGTTACAGTGGCGGCGGGGGCTACACCTTC. It specifies CASSYSGGGGYTF.

This clone was observed once. V and J are TRBV5-8 and TRBJ2-7; 8 bases agree with TRBD1. Germline V gene lookup returns CDR1 SGHTS and CDR2 YDEGEE. The junction had 7 bases not matched to a gene; V was cut back by 3 bases and J by 2 bases. The CDR3 is 15 amino acids. For the CDR3, the DNA is TGTGCCAGCAGCTCCCCAGGGGGCGAGACCTACGAGCAGTACTTC. As protein: CASSSPGGETYEQYF. The whole variable domain, remainder taken from reference TRBV5-8 and TRBJ2-7, is EAGVTQSPTHLIKTRGQQATLRCSPISGHTSVYWYQQALGLGLQFLLWYDEGEERNRGNFPPRFSGRQFPNYSSELNVNALELEDSALYLCASSSPGGETYEQYFGPGTRLTVT.

V usage is TRBV10-3 and J usage is TRBJ2-2, with 8 bases identical to TRBD2. CDR3 length equals 16 residues. CDR1 and CDR2 (germline): ENHRY, SYGVKD. The V gene end was trimmed by 3 bases and the J gene end by 2 bases; junction bases not matched to a gene: 5. CDR3 coding DNA: TGTGCCATCAGTGACACACTAGCGGTAAACACCGGGGAGCTGTTTTTT. Translating gives CAISDTLAVNTGELFF.

This clone was seen more than once but under ten times. The chain couples TRBV4-1 to TRBJ1-2; 7 positions agree with TRBD1. CDR3 length: 14 residues. V lost 4 bases to trimming and J lost 2 bases; unmatched junction nucleotides: 4. Germline values: CDR1 MGHRA, CDR2 YSYEKL. CDR3 nucleotide sequence: TGCGCCAGCAGCCGCCTACAGGGGAACTATGGCTACACCTTC. This translates into CASSRLQGNYGYTF.

Here the CDR3 reads CASRREANYGYTF. The CDR3 bases are TGTGCCAGCCGGAGGGAAGCTAACTATGGCTACACCTTC. The chain couples TRBV7-9 to TRBJ1-2; D is unclear. The CDR3 contains 13 residues. Germline-derived CDR1 and CDR2 are SEHNR and FQNEAQ (reference sequence). The V end was cut by 8 bases, the J end by 0 bases, with 10 bases between.

The genes are TRBV5-1 and TRBJ2-3; 11 nucleotides line up with TRBD2. Germline V gene lookup returns CDR1 SGHRS and CDR2 YFSETQ. The junction had 8 bases not matched to a gene; V was cut back by 3 bases and J by 5 bases. This CDR3 contains 16 residues. In DNA, the CDR3 is TGCGCCAGCAGCTCCCTCCCTAGCGGGGGGTTAGATACGCAGTATTTT. Translation: CASSSLPSGGLDTQYF.

This sequence joins TRBV5-1 and TRBJ1-4, with D hard to call. The CDR3 totals 17 residues. In germline, CDR1 is SGHRS, CDR2 YFSETQ. Trimming left V 0 bases short and J 1 base short, with 13 bases between. CDR3 sequence (DNA): TGCGCCAGCAGCTTGGAATCAGCCGGGAAAACTAATGAAAAACTGTTTTTT. Protein product: CASSLESAGKTNEKLFF.

The CDR3 sequence: CASSQEGGLYQETQYF. The CDR3 region has the DNA TGTGCCAGCAGCCAAGAGGGGGGATTGTACCAAGAGACCCAGTACTTC. The chain recombines TRBV4-2 with TRBJ2-5; D perhaps matches TRBD2 (6 bases). The CDR3 has 16 amino acids. V was clipped by 0 bases and J by 0 bases, with 11 bases between them. The germline V gene has CDR1 LGHNA and CDR2 YNFKEQ.

The genes are TRBV10-1 and TRBJ2-5, with 8 nucleotides matching TRBD1. V dropped 3 bases and J dropped 5; count of bases not matched to a gene: 8. The germline V gene has CDR1 WNHNN and CDR2 SYGVQD (reference sequence). The CDR3 has 15 amino acids. The CDR3: CASSERQGPVETQYF. The CDR3 DNA reads as TGCGCCAGCAGTGAACGACAGGGGCCGGTGGAGACCCAGTACTTC.

This rearrangement joins TRBV19 to TRBJ2-3; 9 bases agree with TRBD2. Germline V gives CDR1 LNHDA, CDR2 SQIVND (reference sequence). V lost 9 bases and J lost 0; bases outside the gene matches: 10. The CDR3 loop spans 16 amino acids. The CDR3 is CASRRAGGPSTDTQYF. The DNA of the CDR3 is TGTGCCAGCCGCAGGGCGGGGGGGCCGAGCACAGATACGCAGTATTTT.

The V gene is TRBV9, the J gene TRBJ2-1; 8 bases align to TRBD2. This CDR3 has 15 residues. Losses at the gene ends were 0 bases for V and 2 bases for J; bases not matched to a gene: 1. Germline V gene data show CDR1 as SGDLS and CDR2 as YYNGEE. CDR3 DNA: TGTGCCAGCAGCGTAGTAGCGGGGCCCTACAATGAGCAGTTCTTC. This translates into CASSVVAGPYNEQFF.

V usage is TRBV19 and J usage is TRBJ2-1; 10 bases are a match to TRBD1. With V trimmed by 3 bases and J by 3 bases, 2 bases remained unmatched. CDR3 length: 15 residues. Germline CDR1 and CDR2: LNHDA and SQIVND (reference sequence). CDR3 protein: CASSIGTGVYNEQFF. CDR3 bases: TGTGCCAGTAGTATCGGGACAGGGGTCTACAATGAGCAGTTCTTC.

This rearrangement joins TRBV25-1 to TRBJ1-2; D not resolved. V lost 2 bases to trimming and J lost 7 bases, with 11 bases between them. The CDR3 is 13 amino acids. The germline V gene has CDR1 MGHDK and CDR2 SYGVNS. CDR3 sequence: CASSEDQRVGYTF. For the CDR3, the DNA is TGTGCCAGCAGTGAAGATCAGCGGGTTGGCTACACCTTC.

V is TRBV10-2 and J is TRBJ2-2; 7 bases line up with TRBD1. The V segment lost 6 bases and the J segment 1 base; nucleotides outside the gene matches: 2. The CDR3 runs 14 residues. Germline assignment: CDR1 WSHSY and CDR2 SAAADI. In DNA form, the CDR3 reads TGCGCCAGCAGCGGGACAGAGAACACCGGGGAGCTGTTTTTT. This encodes CASSGTENTGELFF.

In this sample, this clone turned up a few times. This chain joins TRBV30 and TRBJ2-5; 12 positions agree with TRBD2. CDR1 and CDR2 (germline): GTSNPN, SVGIG (reference sequence). Germline trimming cut 5 bases from V and 4 bases from J; bases unmatched to any gene: 8. This CDR3 is built from 15 residues. Written as DNA, the CDR3 is TGTGCCTGGGATACTAGCGGGGGGTCGGTAGAGACCCAGTACTTC. This codes for CAWDTSGGSVETQYF.

This rearrangement joins TRBV6-1 to TRBJ1-6, with 8 bases that match TRBD1. The V segment lost 10 bases and the J segment 5 bases; nucleotides outside the gene matches: 10. The CDR3 covers 15 residues. CDR1 and CDR2 (germline): MNHNS, SASEGT. The CDR3 protein is CAIQWAGGNNSPLHF. In nucleotides, the CDR3 is TGTGCCATCCAGTGGGCAGGGGGCAATAATTCACCCCTCCACTTT.

The genes are TRBV5-1 and TRBJ2-3; D is ambiguous. This CDR3 comprises 11 residues. V lost 2 bases and J 6 bases, leaving 4 bases between the germline ends. Germline V gene lookup returns CDR1 SGHRS and CDR2 YFSETQ. For the CDR3, the DNA is TGCGCCAGCAGCTTCCTGGATACGCAGTATTTT. It codes for CASSFLDTQYF.

The CDR3, as DNA: TGCGCCAGCAGCTTCTCGGCAGGGACAAACACTGAAGCTTTCTTT. As protein: CASSFSAGTNTEAFF. This sequence joins TRBV5-1 and TRBJ1-1, with D perhaps matching TRBD1 (6 bases). CDR1 and CDR2 from the germline V gene are SGHRS and YFSETQ. The CDR3 is 15 amino acids. V was shortened by 2 bases and J by 2 bases, with 13 bases between the two germline ends.

V and J are TRBV14 and TRBJ1-1; D unresolved. With 0 bases removed from V and 3 bases from J, the gap between germline ends came to 17 bases. The CDR3 extends over 17 amino acids. Germline lookup yields CDR1 SGHDN and CDR2 FVKESK. The CDR3 reads CASSQDYSYDGDTEAFF. The CDR3 DNA reads TGTGCCAGCAGCCAAGATTACAGCTACGACGGGGACACTGAAGCTTTCTTT. The complete variable domain, with remaining parts taken from reference TRBV14 and TRBJ1-1, reads EAGVTQFPSHSVIEKGQTVTLRCDPISGHDNLYWYRRVMGKEIKFLLHFVKESKQDESGMPNNRFLAERTGGTYSTLKVQPAELEDSGVYFCASSQDYSYDGDTEAFFGQGTRLTVV.

In its sample, this clone was seen a few times. The chain joins TRBV7-6 to TRBJ2-1, with a tentative D call TRBD2 (6 bases). The ends were cut back, 0 bases at V and 2 bases at J, with 17 bases in the middle. The V gene's germline CDR1 is SGHVS and CDR2 FNYEAQ. The CDR3 is 18 residues long. The CDR3 DNA sequence: TGTGCCAGCAGCTTAGCCCTACGCGGCGGGGTGCCCTACAATGAGCAGTTCTTC. This sequence encodes CASSLALRGGVPYNEQFF. The variable domain in full, completed from reference TRBV7-6 and TRBJ2-1, reads GAGVSQSPRYKVTKRGQDVALRCDPISGHVSLYWYRQALGQGPEFLTYFNYEAQQDKSGLPNDRFSAERPEGSISTLTIQRTEQRDSAMYRCASSLALRGGVPYNEQFFGPGTRLTVL.

The chain has TRBV5-1 and TRBJ1-2; D possibly corresponds to TRBD1 (6 bases). The V gene lost 3 bases and the J gene lost 8 bases, with 17 bases spanning the gap. Germline V gene sequence: CDR1 SGHRS, CDR2 YFSETQ. The CDR3 is 14 residues long. The CDR3 coding sequence is TGCGCCAGCAGCTCGGAAACAGGGTTTCAGGGCTACACCTTC. Protein product: CASSSETGFQGYTF. Drawing the rest from reference TRBV5-1 and TRBJ1-2, the complete variable domain is KAGVTQTPRYLIKTRGQQVTLSCSPISGHRSVSWYQQTPGQGLQFLFEYFSETQRNKGNFPGRFSGRQFSNSRSEMNVSTLELGDSALYLCASSSETGFQGYTFGSGTRLTVV.

This chain uses TRBV27 with TRBJ2-2; a possible D gene is TRBD1 (5 bases). Trimming took off 4 bases at V and 6 bases at J, with 12 bases between the two ends. The germline V gene encodes CDR1 MNHEY and CDR2 SMNVEV (reference sequence). This CDR3 spans 14 amino acids. The CDR3 sequence is CASSYTGGAGELFF. For the CDR3, the DNA is TGTGCCAGCAGTTATACAGGCGGCGCCGGGGAGCTGTTTTTT.

This clone was counted a few times. This chain uses TRBV19 with TRBJ1-4, with 9 bases that match TRBD1. The germline gives CDR1 LNHDA, CDR2 SQIVND (reference sequence). The CDR3 has 16 residues. Losses at the gene ends were 3 bases for V and 4 bases for J; bases not matched to a gene: 6. The CDR3 sequence is CASSIGDRAHNEKLFF. The CDR3 DNA follows: TGTGCCAGTAGTATCGGGGACAGGGCCCATAATGAAAAACTGTTTTTT.